This T cell receptor beta chain was observed in a study of T cells after posttransplantation cyclophosphamide. Germline CDR1 and CDR2: ENHRY and SYGVKD. The junction had 8 bases not matched to a gene; V was cut back by 3 bases and J by 3 bases. There are 15 residues in the CDR3. Profiling relied on immunoSEQ multiplex PCR, and the TCRdb table lists in-frame clones only, not all of them. The data show 17,000 or so clones, with none appearing a single time. The study's findings and limits: Skin or GI-infiltrating T cells shared few TRB sequences with blood. Donor CD8+ memory clones often dominated recipient blood repertoires at later times. TRB clonality was highly associated with recipient CMV seropositivity and reactivation.

This clone was seen repeatedly, ten times or more. Antigen unknown. Treatment was busulfan-fludarabine conditioning, a marrow graft, and cyclophosphamide on days +3 and +4. The TCR comes from a female patient aged 30 to 45 who received an allogeneic stem cell transplant from a related donor, was CMV-positive, and had no GVHD. Some T cells may be provided by the graft donor. The sequencing used PBMCs, collected after allogeneic stem cell transplant with posttransplant cyclophosphamide. The chain carries TRBV10-3 and TRBJ2-7, with 7 bases lining up with TRBD2. The CDR3: CAISEFSGSDYEQYF. Here the CDR3 DNA reads TGTGCCATCAGTGAATTTAGCGGGTCCGACTACGAGCAGTACTTC.